This T cell receptor beta chain is drawn from a study of T cell repertoires in cytomegalovirus infection. Background on the study: From public TCR beta signatures came an indication of both CMV infection and matching HLA type.

TCRdb independently ran MiXCR on the reads; one entry per CDR3 protein. In the table there are about 920,000 distinct CDR3 sequences, 30% to 40% of which are singletons. The CDR3 covers 12 residues. Germline V gives CDR1 SGHRS, CDR2 YFSETQ. Trimming cost V 1 base and J 10 bases, with 9 bases left between them. This clonotype turned up a few times. Its antigen is unidentified. Specimen: cultured CD8+ T cells from PBMCs, collected from culture after CMV antigen stimulation. This receptor was obtained from a human donor in good health (CMV status not recorded). Some clones in this sample may be carry-over from other donors' samples. The genes are TRBV5-1 and TRBJ2-1; D is unresolved. CDR3: CASSLRSPEQFF. DNA for the CDR3: TGCGCCAGCAGCTTGAGGTCCCCAGAGCAGTTCTTC.